A selection of T cell receptor beta chains follows, all from one sample in a study of Ad26.COV2.S vaccination and SARS-CoV-2 variants. Assay used: immunoSEQ multiplex PCR; TCRdb lists only in-frame clones, some missing. The sample consists of 350,000 to 450,000 clones, 83% of them appearing once. The input for sequencing was peripheral blood, taken in a trial of Ad26.COV2.S vaccine versus placebo. The receptors originated from a person aged 18-65 years who received the Ad26.COV2.S COVID-19 vaccine or a placebo. Both conserved end residues are part of each CDR3. The order of the fields is V gene, clone size, J gene, D gene, CDR3 DNA, CDR3 protein. A D gene is named only where the DNA matches it firmly. The size field is filled for only some rows; it gives once, few, many or a size class.

TRBV7-9	NA	TRBJ2-2	NA	TGTGCCAACCCTCCCCGGGGTGCGAACACCGGGGAGCTGTTTTTT	CANPPRGANTGELFF
TRBV5-1	NA	TRBJ1-3	NA	TGCGCCAGCAGCTTGGGACCCACTGGAAACACCATATATTTT	CASSLGPTGNTIYF
TRBV10-2	NA	TRBJ2-5	NA	TGCGCCAGCAGTGAGTCGTGGCTGGGAGAGACCCAGTACTTC	CASSESWLGETQYF
TRBV10-3	few	TRBJ2-7	NA	TGTGCCATCAGTGAGTCGATACTTACCTACGAGCAGTACTTC	CAISESILTYEQYF
TRBV5-6	NA	TRBJ2-7	NA	TGTGCCAGCAGCGCGACTAGTTTCTCCTACGAGCAGTACTTC	CASSATSFSYEQYF
TRBV27	NA	TRBJ2-3	TRBD1	TGTGCCAGCAGTTTATACTCGGGACAGGGGCCAGATACGCAGTATTTT	CASSLYSGQGPDTQYF
TRBV29-1	once	TRBJ1-2	NA	TGCAGCGTTTCACCCGGGACATTAGAGCACTACACCTTC	CSVSPGTLEHYTF
TRBV7-9	NA	TRBJ2-5	TRBD2	TGTGCCAGCAGCTTATTGCTAGCGGGCCAAGAGACCCAGTACTTC	CASSLLLAGQETQYF
TRBV5-6	NA	TRBJ1-1	NA	TGTGCCAGCACCTCTCAGGGTTCTGAAGCTTTCTTT	CASTSQGSEAFF
TRBV12-3/TRBV12-4	NA	TRBJ1-1	NA	TGTGCCAGCGGGACGGTGAACACTGAAGCTTTCTTT	CASGTVNTEAFF
TRBV6-6	NA	TRBJ1-1	NA	TGTGCCAGCAGTTACGGGGGGAACACTGAAGCTTTCTTT	CASSYGGNTEAFF
TRBV11-3	NA	TRBJ1-2	NA	TGTGCCAGCAGAGTTACGCAGGTGGTAGGCGGCTACACCTTC	CASRVTQVVGGYTF
TRBV7-2	NA	TRBJ1-3	NA	TGTGCCAGCAGGCACGCCTCTGGAAACACCATATATTTT	CASRHASGNTIYF
TRBV27	NA	TRBJ2-7	NA	TGTGCCAGCAGTTCCCCCCGGGGCGAGCAGTACTTC	CASSSPRGEQYF
TRBV12-3/TRBV12-4	NA	TRBJ1-2	NA	TGTGCCAGCAGTTCTATACAGGCAGGGGGCTACACCTTC	CASSSIQAGGYTF